This entry describes one T cell receptor (beta chain). Its antigen is unidentified. One end of the junction does not line up with germline, which may come from a read error. These data originate in a study of tumor-infiltrating lymphocytes in primary liver carcinoma. Broader study findings: Lower overlap was observed for tumor-adjacent and tumor-blood pairs relative to tumor region pairs.

CDR1 and CDR2 (germline): LGHNA, YNFKEQ. This CDR3 has 15 amino acids. Co-extraction of both nucleic acids (RNA and DNA) used about 18-34 mg of unsorted bulk tissue. With a constant-region primer, TCR beta cDNA was made from approximately 520 ng of total RNA. Slightly modified ARM-PCR, run as three nested multiplex PCR rounds, produced the TCR beta libraries. Both of the initial two PCR rounds ran for nine to eleven cycles and employed TRBV1-TRBV30 forward primers alongside a C-beta reverse primer. TCRdb recomputed calls from the multiplex PCR reads with MiXCR, one row per CDR3 protein. The table lists 35,000 to 50,000 distinct CDR3 sequences, more than 70% of them singletons, with around two fifths in the top ten.

The sample taken for sequencing was tumor-adjacent normal liver tissue. This receptor was taken from a woman in her 30s with primary liver carcinoma and hepatitis B virus infection. The gene calls are TRBV4-2 and TRBJ2-7, with D perhaps matching TRBD1 or TRBD2 (5 bases each). The CDR3 coding sequence is TGTGCCAGCTGCCAAGTATTGGGGGTCTCCTACGAGCAGTACTTC. It is translated as CASCQVLGVSYEQYF.